The rows below give T cell receptor beta chains drawn from one sample of a study of blood T cell repertoires in COVID-19. Profiling relied on immunoSEQ multiplex PCR, and the TCRdb table lists in-frame clones only, not all of them. This table has fewer than 150,000 clones, around 85% appearing once. Sequencing was performed on peripheral blood. These receptors came from a woman in her forties or fifties who had recovered from COVID-19. Each CDR3 is given with its conserved first and last residue. A D gene is named only where the DNA matches it firmly. Rows may omit the clone size; those that give it use once, few, many or a size class.

d_gene	v_gene	j_gene	abundance	CDR3nt	CDR3aa
TRBD1	TRBV7-9	TRBJ1-6	-	TGTGCCAGCAGCTTAGGACAGGGATTCTATAATTCACCCCTCCACTTT	CASSLGQGFYNSPLHF
TRBD2	TRBV29-1	TRBJ2-1	-	TGCAGCGTTGGGGACTACAGTATTTGGGAGCAGTTCTTC	CSVGDYSIWEQFF
-	TRBV2	TRBJ1-2	-	TGTGCCAGCAGATTTAATGGCTACACCTTC	CASRFNGYTF
-	TRBV7-9	TRBJ1-3	-	TGTGCCAGCAGCTTAAGCGGTGGTTCCAGCTCTGGAAACACCATATATTTT	CASSLSGGSSSGNTIYF
-	TRBV18	TRBJ1-4	-	TGTGCCAGCTCACCACAGCAGGGTGCAACTAATGAAAAACTGTTTTTT	CASSPQQGATNEKLFF
-	TRBV4-1	TRBJ2-1	-	TGCGCCAGCAGCCTCAGAGGGGAAGTAGGCGGACAGGAGCAGTTCTTC	CASSLRGEVGGQEQFF
TRBD2	TRBV7-7	TRBJ2-1	-	TGTGCCAGCAGTCCGACTAGCGGGAGGGCCCATGAGCAGTTCTTC	CASSPTSGRAHEQFF
TRBD1	TRBV6-5	TRBJ2-7	-	TGTGCCAGCAGAGGACAGGGGGACTCCTACGAGCAGTACTTC	CASRGQGDSYEQYF
-	TRBV6-1	TRBJ2-1	few	TGTGCCAGCACACGTGGGACTCAGGGTTGGCAGTTCTTC	CASTRGTQGWQFF
-	TRBV4-3	TRBJ1-1	-	TGCGCCAGCAGCCGACAGCCGCGGAACACTGAAGCTTTCTTT	CASSRQPRNTEAFF
-	TRBV7-8	TRBJ1-6	-	TGTGCCAGCAGTAAAACCCTTGCGGGTGGAAATTCACCCCTCCACTTT	CASSKTLAGGNSPLHF
-	TRBV6-1	TRBJ2-7	-	TGTGCCAGCAGTGAAAACAGATACGAGCAGTACTTC	CASSENRYEQYF
-	TRBV5-5	TRBJ1-2	-	TGTGCCAGCAGCTTGGAGGGGTTCCCAGGCTACACCTTC	CASSLEGFPGYTF
TRBD2	TRBV6-4	TRBJ2-7	-	TGTGCCAGCAGTGCCTCTAGCGGGAGAACCTACGAGCAGTACTTC	CASSASSGRTYEQYF
TRBD2	TRBV27	TRBJ2-3	-	TGTGCCAGCAGAGGAAAAATGGCTAGCGGGGGTCAGGAACACAGAGATACGCAGTATTTT	CASRGKMASGGQEHRDTQYF
TRBD1	TRBV5-1	TRBJ2-5	-	TGCGCCAGCAGCTTCACGACAGGGGGCGCGTACGGGACCCAGTACTTC	CASSFTTGGAYGTQYF
-	TRBV9	TRBJ2-7	-	TGTGCCAGCAGCCCCCTGGGCGGGCGCTCCTACGAGCAGTACTTC	CASSPLGGRSYEQYF
-	TRBV6-2/TRBV6-3	TRBJ1-4	medium-sized	TGTGCCAGCAGTTATTGGTCGGGAAGATTAGATGAAAAACTGTTTTTT	CASSYWSGRLDEKLFF
TRBD2	TRBV18	TRBJ2-7	-	TGTGCCAGCTCACCAGGAGCGGGAGTCGCCGAGCAGTACTTC	CASSPGAGVAEQYF
-	TRBV11-3	TRBJ2-1	-	TGTGCCAGCGAATTCTACCCCGGGGGTGAGCAGTTCTTC	CASEFYPGGEQFF
TRBD1	TRBV3-1/TRBV3-2	TRBJ1-2	-	TGTGCCAGCAGCCAACAGGGGGCGAGTAATGGCTACACCTTC	CASSQQGASNGYTF
-	TRBV5-5	TRBJ1-1	-	TGTGCCAGCAGCTTTCCCAGGGACAAAGCTTTCTTT	CASSFPRDKAFF
-	TRBV9	TRBJ1-1	-	TGTGCCAGCAGCCGGGGACAAAACACTGAAGCTTTCTTT	CASSRGQNTEAFF
TRBD2	TRBV11-2	TRBJ2-7	-	TGTGCCAGCAGCGTCAACGGACTAGCGGGGACCTACGAGCAGTACTTC	CASSVNGLAGTYEQYF
TRBD2	TRBV6-5	TRBJ2-1	-	TGTGCCAGCAGTTACTCGACCAGCGGGGGGTACAATGAGCAGTTCTTC	CASSYSTSGGYNEQFF
TRBD2	TRBV2	TRBJ2-3	-	TGTGCCAGCAGTCTAGCGGAGGATACGCAGTATTTT	CASSLAEDTQYF
-	TRBV19	TRBJ1-3	-	TGTGCCAGTAGGACCCAGGGCGACACCATATATTTT	CASRTQGDTIYF
-	TRBV9	TRBJ2-1	-	TGTGCCAGCAGCGGGCAGGGAAGACTCAATGAGCAGTTCTTC	CASSGQGRLNEQFF
TRBD1	TRBV18	TRBJ2-5	-	TGTGCCAGCTCGTTCAACAGGGGCAAAGAGACCCAGTACTTC	CASSFNRGKETQYF
TRBD1	TRBV19	TRBJ1-6	-	TGTGCCAGTGGGACAGGGCAGCGGCCCCTCCACTTT	CASGTGQRPLHF